Below, 18 T cell receptor beta chains from the same sample are listed, as sequenced in a study of cytotoxic CD8 clonotypes in ibrutinib-treated CLL. TCRdb's table, derived via immunoSEQ multiplex PCR, lists solely in-frame clones and lacks some. Here the sample spans some 200,000 clones, nearly 80% being singletons. Sequenced material: PBMCs, taken after 12 months of ibrutinib treatment. The source is a human donor with chronic lymphocytic leukemia.

This clone was seen a handful of times. This rearrangement joins TRBV6-5 to TRBJ1-6, with TRBD1 matching over 10 bases. Trimming took 5 bases from V and 11 from J; bases not matched to a gene: 9. CDR3 length: 15 amino acids. Germline-derived CDR1 and CDR2 are MNHEY and SVGAGI. The CDR3: CASSPYGQGVPPLHF. The DNA of the CDR3 is TGTGCCAGCAGTCCTTACGGACAGGGGGTGCCACCCCTCCACTTT.

This chain joins TRBV27 and TRBJ2-1; possibly TRBD1 for D (6 bases). Trimming removed 8 bases at V and 1 base at J, with 12 bases between. This CDR3 spans 14 amino acids. Per germline, CDR1 MNHEY and CDR2 SMNVEV (reference sequence). CDR3 loop: CASATTGSYNEQFF. CDR3 sequence (DNA): TGTGCCAGCGCCACAACAGGGTCCTACAATGAGCAGTTCTTC.

This clone was counted only a few times. This sequence joins TRBV5-1 and TRBJ2-7; TRBD1 agrees at 7 bases. The V gene's germline CDR1 is SGHRS and CDR2 YFSETQ. The CDR3 covers 14 residues. V shed 3 bases and J 3 bases; nucleotides not matched to a gene: 6. The CDR3 loop is CASSSQGTDYEQYF. The CDR3 region has the DNA TGCGCCAGCAGCTCACAGGGGACCGACTACGAGCAGTACTTC.

The genes are TRBV7-9 and TRBJ1-2; D possibly corresponds to TRBD1 (5 bases). The ends were cut back, 8 bases at V and 4 bases at J, with 14 bases in the middle. CDR1 and CDR2 (germline): SEHNR, FQNEAQ (reference sequence). The CDR3 runs to 13 residues. The CDR3 reads CASAPPGIYGYTF. For the CDR3, the DNA is TGTGCCAGCGCCCCTCCAGGGATCTATGGCTACACCTTC.

V is TRBV5-1 and J is TRBJ2-7; 9 nucleotides line up with TRBD1. This CDR3 has 16 residues. Germline assignment: CDR1 SGHRS and CDR2 YFSETQ. Unmatched junction bases numbered 11, after V lost 2 bases and J lost 5 bases. The CDR3 loop is CASSFLQGALYNEQYF. The CDR3 bases are TGCGCCAGCAGCTTCCTACAGGGGGCCCTTTACAACGAGCAGTACTTC.

The V call is TRBV28, the J call TRBJ1-2; D might be TRBD1 (6 bases). The V gene's germline CDR1 is MDHEN and CDR2 SYDVKM. V was shortened by 5 bases and J by 2 bases, with 12 bases between the two germline ends. This CDR3 spans 14 amino acids. In DNA, the CDR3 is TGTGCCAGCAGTATCAGACAGGCAAACTATGGCTACACCTTC. It specifies CASSIRQANYGYTF.

The gene calls are TRBV6-1 and TRBJ2-7; D possibly matches TRBD1 or TRBD2 (5 bases each). Germline CDR1 and CDR2: MNHNS and SASEGT. Trimming stripped 2 bases from V and 3 bases from J, with 14 bases between. CDR3 length: 15 amino acids. The CDR3 bases are TGTGCCAGCAGTGAACTAGAGAGGGGAAACTACGAGCAGTACTTC. Translating it yields CASSELERGNYEQYF.

The V call is TRBV6-1, the J call TRBJ2-7; D unresolved. The CDR3 is made up of 13 amino acids. V was pared by 2 bases and J by 4 bases, with 9 bases between. The V gene's germline CDR1 is MNHNS and CDR2 SASEGT. The DNA for the CDR3 is TGTGCCAGCAGTGAATGGGCAGATTACGAGCAGTACTTC. It is translated as CASSEWADYEQYF.

This sequence joins TRBV7-8 and TRBJ1-2; D is unresolved. This CDR3 spans 12 amino acids. CDR1 and CDR2 from the germline V gene are SGHVS and FQNEAQ. With 2 bases removed from V and 4 bases from J, the gap between germline ends came to 5 bases. The CDR3 reads CASSLSGYGYTF. CDR3 in DNA: TGTGCCAGCAGCTTATCGGGCTATGGCTACACCTTC.

This clone has just a few counts. The rearrangement links TRBV25-1 to TRBJ2-2; no firm D call. This CDR3 is built from 12 residues. Germline-derived CDR1 and CDR2 are MGHDK and SYGVNS. The germline V and J ends were trimmed by 9 bases and 1 base, with 6 bases remaining between them. CDR3 nucleotides: TGTGCCAGAATAGAGAACACCGGGGAGCTGTTTTTT. Amino acids: CARIENTGELFF.

The chain links TRBV5-6 to TRBJ1-6, with TRBD1 as a possible D gene (5 bases). Per the germline V gene, CDR1 is SGHDT and CDR2 is YYEEEE. The CDR3 spans 15 residues. V was pared by 6 bases and J by 8 bases, with 18 bases between. CDR3 amino acids: CASNEGVSGYSPLHF. The CDR3 nucleotides read TGTGCCAGCAACGAAGGGGTGTCAGGCTATTCACCCCTCCACTTT.

The rearrangement joins TRBV5-1 to TRBJ1-1, with 7 bases aligning to TRBD1. Germline CDR1 reads SGHRS; CDR2 reads YFSETQ. This CDR3 has 14 residues. V shed 4 bases and J 3 bases; nucleotides not matched to a gene: 6. The CDR3 loop is CASSPTGADTEAFF. In nucleotides, the CDR3 is TGCGCCAGCAGCCCCACAGGGGCGGACACTGAAGCTTTCTTT.

This clone has more than one count but fewer than ten. J is TRBJ2-1 and V is TRBV28, with TRBD1 identical over 7 bases. Per germline, CDR1 MDHEN and CDR2 SYDVKM. With V trimmed by 6 bases and J by 8 bases, 4 bases remained unmatched. The CDR3 consists of 12 residues. CDR3 protein: CASSLDRDEQFF. In DNA form, the CDR3 reads TGTGCCAGCAGCCTAGACAGGGATGAGCAGTTCTTC. Full variable domain (remainder filled in from reference TRBV28 and TRBJ2-1): DVKVTQSSRYLVKRTGEKVFLECVQDMDHENMFWYRQDPGLGLRLIYFSYDVKMKEKGDIPEGYSVSREKKERFSLILESASTNQTSMYLCASSLDRDEQFFGPGTRLTVL.

The chain links TRBV5-8 to TRBJ2-7, with D uncertain. The CDR3 sequence is 15 residues long. Trimming shortened V by 4 bases and J by 4 bases, and 18 bases separated the two germline ends. The germline gives CDR1 SGHTS, CDR2 YDEGEE. The DNA for the CDR3 is TGTGCCAGCAGCCAGAGTAACAGCGAGAAGTACGAGCAGTACTTC. Amino acids: CASSQSNSEKYEQYF.

The rearrangement uses TRBV28 and TRBJ2-2, with D perhaps assigned TRBD1 or TRBD2 (5 bases each). Germline V gene sequence: CDR1 MDHEN, CDR2 SYDVKM. V was clipped by 2 bases and J by 0 bases, with 7 bases between them. CDR3 length equals 15 residues. The CDR3 reads CASSLGGPNTGELFF. CDR3 nucleotide sequence: TGTGCCAGCAGTTTAGGGGGTCCGAACACCGGGGAGCTGTTTTTT.

This sequence joins TRBV28 and TRBJ2-1, with D tentatively TRBD1 or TRBD2 (5 bases each). Germline V gene data show CDR1 as MDHEN and CDR2 as SYDVKM. V lost 8 bases and J lost 2, with 19 bases in between. The CDR3 runs to 16 residues. For the CDR3, the DNA is TGTGCCAGCTCCTACCCCCGGGACGGTACCTACAATGAGCAGTTCTTC. Translated: CASSYPRDGTYNEQFF.

CDR3 in DNA: TGTGCCAGCAGCGCAGGCTCCTACGAGCAGTACTTC. Amino acid sequence: CASSAGSYEQYF. V gene TRBV9 combines with J gene TRBJ2-7; the D is unclear. Germline assignment: CDR1 SGDLS and CDR2 YYNGEE. This CDR3 spans 12 amino acids. V dropped 3 bases and J dropped 0 bases, with 4 bases sitting between them.

The chain has TRBV14 and TRBJ1-1; D may be TRBD1 (5 bases). Germline V gene sequence: CDR1 SGHDN, CDR2 FVKESK. This CDR3 comprises 15 residues. The V end lost 3 bases, the J end lost 3 bases, and 14 bases lay between the germline ends. The CDR3 region has the DNA TGTGCCAGCAGCCATCGAGGGGCGGGGTACACTGAAGCTTTCTTT. Its translation is CASSHRGAGYTEAFF.